The entry below describes one T cell receptor (beta chain). Antigen unknown. Between the trimmed V and J ends, which lost 5 bases and 7 bases, there was a span of 13 bases. Germline lookup yields CDR1 SEHNR and CDR2 FQNEAQ (reference sequence). This CDR3 spans 13 amino acids. Naive CD8 cells comprised CD45RO-negative, CCR7-positively selected cells, excluding terminally differentiated effector memory CD45RA+ cells. The sample comes from a study of shared clonotypes between healthy human individuals. General study points: Memory subsets generally showed lower estimated richness than naive subsets.

The input for sorted-subset replicate PCRs was around 0.2 ug DNA, tens of thousands of T cell genomes. Clones were sequenced by immunoSEQ multiplex PCR, and TCRdb holds only the in-frame ones, with some missing. The sample includes around 550,000 clones, roughly 95% of them seen just once. This sequence joins TRBV7-9 and TRBJ2-3; TRBD1 is a possible D gene (6 bases). Sequencing used naive CD8+ T cells sorted from blood. The receptor's source is a woman in her twenties or thirties in good health. The DNA for the CDR3 is TGTGCCAGCAGCCTCCCGGGACATTATACGCAGTATTTT. Its translation: CASSLPGHYTQYF.